The source of this TCR beta chain is a study of identifying expanded T cells in peripheral blood. Study findings and constraints: Over around two and four weeks, about 15 and 18 clones changed, versus 1.2 between replicates.

V lost 7 bases, J lost 4 bases, and 14 bases lay in between. Germline V CDR1 and CDR2: SGHAT, FQNNGV. The CDR3 is 15 amino acids. The repertoire was sequenced with immunoSEQ multiplex PCR; TCRdb's copy has only in-frame clones and lacks some. The sample lists around 120,000 clones; 75% to 90% were seen once. On this clone: Its antigen is unknown.

The chain recombines TRBV11-2 with TRBJ1-6; D remains unclear. The sequenced sample consisted of blood. The sequence came from a person aged 18 to 75 in good health. The CDR3 DNA reads TGTGCCAGCAATCCGGGCCCGGAGTATAATTCACCCCTCCACTTT. Protein product: CASNPGPEYNSPLHF.